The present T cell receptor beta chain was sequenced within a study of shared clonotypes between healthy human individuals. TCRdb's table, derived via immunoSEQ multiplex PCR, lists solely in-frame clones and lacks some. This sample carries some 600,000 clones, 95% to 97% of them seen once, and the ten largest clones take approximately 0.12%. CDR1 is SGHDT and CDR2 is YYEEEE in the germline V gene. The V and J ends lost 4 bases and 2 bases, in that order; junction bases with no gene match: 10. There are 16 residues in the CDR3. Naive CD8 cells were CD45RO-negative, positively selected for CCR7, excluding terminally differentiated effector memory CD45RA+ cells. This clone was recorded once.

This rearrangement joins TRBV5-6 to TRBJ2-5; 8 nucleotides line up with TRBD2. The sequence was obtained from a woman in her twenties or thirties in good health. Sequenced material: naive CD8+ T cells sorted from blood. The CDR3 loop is CASSPRGVDSQETQYF. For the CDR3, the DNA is TGTGCCAGCAGCCCGCGGGGGGTCGACAGTCAAGAGACCCAGTACTTC.